This record looks at one T cell receptor (beta chain) sequence and its context. The sample comes from a study of T cell changes during pregnancy in multiple sclerosis. Some clones are missing from TCRdb's copy, which holds only in-frame ones; the method was immunoSEQ multiplex PCR. The sample contains approximately 82,000 clones, about 89% of which appear only once. This clonotype was sampled from a female donor with multiple sclerosis, enrolled in a pregnancy study. The sequencing used CD4+ T cells from peripheral blood mononuclear cells, collected in the second trimester of pregnancy.

The CDR3, as DNA: TGCGCCAGCAGCTTGGGAGGACTAGCGGGAAGTACAGATACGCAGTATTTT. Translation: CASSLGGLAGSTDTQYF. The rearrangement links TRBV5-1 to TRBJ2-3, with TRBD2 matching over 12 bases. V lost 0 bases, J lost 3 bases, and 5 bases stayed unmatched. The CDR3 is 17 amino acids. CDR1 is SGHRS and CDR2 is YFSETQ in the germline V gene.